What follows is one T cell receptor (beta chain) and its context. No cognate antigen has been identified for it. Base quality data are lacking; no much larger clone is found one base away. This specimen belongs to a study of immune characteristics of hereditary and idiopathic chronic pancreatitis. Background for the entire study: Local immune cells and TCRbeta repertoires in the pancreas were profiled in this study for hereditary and idiopathic chronic pancreatitis, with control organ donor pancreases used for comparison. TCRbeta sequencing included roughly five control pancreases, 7 or 8 pancreases with hereditary chronic pancreatitis and roughly 6 pancreases with idiopathic chronic pancreatitis. Minimal in vitro experimental manipulation of pancreas-infiltrating T cells was the reason the gDNA-based approach was selected. Broader findings and caveats from the paper: Numbers of productive TCR rearrangements correlated positively with disease severity scores among about a dozen chronic pancreatitis patients. Compared with controls, both chronic pancreatitis groups had significantly higher TCRbeta repertoire diversity and lower clonality. Patient tissue was available only at the time of TPIAT, so disease duration differences may have influenced immune findings. Hereditary and idiopathic chronic pancreatitis differed in Vbeta-Jbeta gene family usage, including TRBV10, TRBV19, TRBV23 and TRBV5. Chronic pancreatitis caused by alcohol use was excluded from the study.

Libraries came from the immunoSEQ multiplex PCR assay. The TCRbeta CDR3 region and neighboring sequences were amplified from pancreatic genomic DNA and then sequenced. The original methods were these. Repertoire diversity was assessed as a mean normalized Shannon-Wiener index, together with productive clonality and counts of productive rearrangements. The nonparametric Mann-Whitney U test was used to compare repertoire metrics between the control and chronic pancreatitis groups. Shared clonotypes were defined as CDR3beta sequences with identical amino acid composition and length across subjects. Held by TCRdb, this immuneACCESS table contains in-frame sequences only and omits some clones. Under half of the omission traces to an unresolved V gene where checked; the cause of the rest is unknown. V and J calls plus clone size are reproduced from that table; the DNA served to infer D and trimming. The sample table contains some 15,000 clones; only one count was recorded for about 73% of them. The ten largest clones capture 14% of the sample.

CDR1 and CDR2 are read off the germline V gene as SGHRS and YFSETQ. The CDR3 runs 16 residues from the cysteine to the phenylalanine. The DNA shown is the 48-base CDR3, in frame from base 1. Compared with germline, V lacks 0 bases and J lacks 8 bases; bases without a gene match: 10. Patients undergoing total pancreatectomy with islet autotransplantation (TPIAT) were the source of the chronic pancreatitis pancreas tissue. None of the chronic pancreatitis patients included in the study had a known history of diabetes. For TCRbeta sequencing, genomic DNA was extracted directly from bulk pancreas tissue without sorting T cells. At two US centers, pancreas tissues from patients and organ donors were collected on a consecutive basis.

The V gene is TRBV5-1 and the J gene is TRBJ2-1, with 8 bases aligning to TRBD2. The sequenced sample consisted of pancreas tissue with hereditary chronic pancreatitis. This TCR derives from a human donor with chronic pancreatitis. The nucleotide sequence reads as follows: TGCGCCAGCAGCTTGGATCGAGCGGGAGCTTTAGATGAGCAGTTCTTC. This yields the protein CASSLDRAGALDEQFF.